What follows are 9 T cell receptor beta chains derived from one specimen sequenced in a study of blood T cell repertoires in COVID-19. Profiling relied on immunoSEQ multiplex PCR, and the TCRdb table lists in-frame clones only, not all of them. The data contain 400,000 to 500,000 clones, around nine tenths of them singletons. The sample taken for sequencing was PBMCs or T cells enriched from blood (not recorded which). The receptors here all came from a woman between 18 and 30 years old who had been exposed to COVID-19.

The rearrangement uses TRBV10-3 and TRBJ2-5; possible D gene TRBD1, 5 bases. The CDR3 length is 12 residues. V lost 6 bases and J lost 5, with 10 bases in between. Looked up from germline, CDR1 is ENHRY and CDR2 is SYGVKD. The CDR3 loop is CAIRGEAETQYF. The CDR3, as DNA: TGTGCCATCAGAGGGGAAGCCGAGACCCAGTACTTC.

The chain has TRBV29-1 and TRBJ1-4, with 8 bases lining up with TRBD1. The CDR3 loop spans 14 amino acids. Unmatched junction bases numbered 3, after V lost 2 bases and J lost 4 bases. Germline V gives CDR1 SQVTM, CDR2 ANQGSEA. The CDR3 DNA reads as TGCAGCGTTGAACCAGACAGGGGTAATGAAAAACTGTTTTTT. The encoded protein is CSVEPDRGNEKLFF.

V is TRBV2 and J is TRBJ1-2; D remains ambiguous. The CDR3 totals 13 residues. Germline V CDR1 and CDR2: SNHLY, FYNNEI. V gave up 2 bases and J gave up 6 bases, with 10 bases separating them. The CDR3 DNA reads TGTGCCAGCAGTGAAATGGAAACAGATGGCTACACCTTC. Its translation: CASSEMETDGYTF.

The gene calls are TRBV7-2 and TRBJ2-7; possible D gene TRBD1, 6 bases. V lost 1 base and J 3 bases, leaving 16 bases between the germline ends. The germline V gene has CDR1 SGHTA and CDR2 FQGNSA. This CDR3 spans 16 amino acids. The CDR3 sequence is CASSLVTGGLFYEQYF. In nucleotides, the CDR3 is TGTGCCAGCAGCTTAGTGACAGGTGGCCTATTCTACGAGCAGTACTTC.

The chain links TRBV4-1 to TRBJ1-3; D is unresolved. Germline V lookup: CDR1 MGHRA, CDR2 YSYEKL. The CDR3 contains 16 residues. V gave up 2 bases and J gave up 5 bases, with 16 bases separating them. The CDR3 coding sequence is TGCGCCAGCAGCCAACCCATCTACGAGAGGAGAAACACCATATATTTT. Encoded protein: CASSQPIYERRNTIYF.

V is TRBV11-2 and J is TRBJ1-2; tentatively, D is TRBD1 (6 bases). This CDR3 is built from 11 residues. Germline V lookup: CDR1 SGHAT, CDR2 FQNNGV. V was clipped by 5 bases and J by 7 bases, with 8 bases between them. This chain's CDR3 is CASSAGVGYTF. CDR3 coding DNA: TGTGCCAGCAGCGCAGGGGTTGGCTACACCTTC.

This chain joins TRBV19 and TRBJ2-2; 12 bases are shared with TRBD2. Germline V CDR1 and CDR2: LNHDA, SQIVND (reference sequence). V lost 11 bases and J lost 6; bases outside the gene matches: 7. The CDR3 has 14 residues. The CDR3 protein is CASLAGGPAGELFF. Here the CDR3 DNA reads TGTGCCTCCCTAGCGGGGGGGCCCGCCGGGGAGCTGTTTTTT.

The chain combines TRBV4-1 with TRBJ1-2; D is unclear. CDR1 is MGHRA, CDR2 YSYEKL, per germline. CDR3 length: 14 residues. Trimming shortened V by 4 bases and J by 2 bases, and 11 bases separated the two germline ends. The CDR3 reads CASSPAVGNYGYTF. The CDR3 nucleotides are TGCGCCAGCAGCCCAGCGGTGGGCAACTATGGCTACACCTTC.

This clone was found a few times. This chain's CDR3 is CAWRSWGSMNTEAFF. The CDR3 coding sequence is TGTGCCTGGAGGTCGTGGGGCTCTATGAACACTGAAGCTTTCTTT. V usage is TRBV30 and J usage is TRBJ1-1; a possible D gene is TRBD1 (5 bases). The CDR3 runs 15 residues. With 3 bases removed from V and 0 bases from J, the gap between germline ends came to 14 bases. Looked up from germline, CDR1 is GTSNPN and CDR2 is SVGIG (reference sequence).